These 21 T cell receptor beta chains came from one sample sequenced in a study of blood T cells in healthy people across ages. For the second PCR, which ran for roughly 6 to 11 cycles, a sample-barcoded 5' primer and a J-beta primer mix were used. Using its own MiXCR run on the 5' RACE reads, TCRdb lists one record per CDR3 protein. Of roughly 800,000 distinct CDR3 sequences in the sample, 58% are singletons; the top ten hold 22%. The sample taken for sequencing was blood. The receptor set was obtained from a man younger than 45 in good health.

This chain connects TRBV10-3 to TRBJ2-1; TRBD1 might be the D (6 bases). The V gene lost 4 bases and the J gene lost 5 bases, with 18 bases spanning the gap. CDR1 and CDR2 from the germline V gene are ENHRY and SYGVKD. This CDR3 comprises 16 residues. CDR3 sequence reads: CAISGPSNGTNNEQFF. DNA for the CDR3: TGTGCCATCAGTGGACCTTCGAATGGGACAAACAATGAGCAGTTCTTC.

The chain joins TRBV12-3 or TRBV12-4 to TRBJ2-1; D unclear. V lost 4 bases, J lost 6 bases, and 10 bases lay in between. The CDR3 is 13 amino acids. CDR3 nucleotides: TGTGCCAGCAGTTCTCCCGCCGGCAATGAGCAGTTCTTC. Translated, it gives CASSSPAGNEQFF.

This chain connects TRBV6-1 to TRBJ1-2, with 9 positions matching TRBD1. J was trimmed by 0 bases and V by 6 bases; bases with no gene match: 11. The CDR3 is 17 residues long. Germline loops: CDR1 MNHNS, CDR2 SASEGT. This CDR3 reads CASRRSGQGTANYGYTF. CDR3 coding DNA: TGTGCCAGCAGACGATCGGGACAGGGAACAGCTAACTATGGCTACACCTTC.

The rearrangement uses TRBV29-1 and TRBJ2-5; TRBD1 might be the D (6 bases). Trimming left V 7 bases short and J 5 bases short, with 17 bases between. In germline, CDR1 is SQVTM, CDR2 ANQGSEA. This CDR3 has 13 amino acids. This CDR3 reads CSAHRERMETQYF. The CDR3 coding sequence is TGCAGCGCCCACAGGGAACGTATGGAGACCCAGTACTTC. Based on the CDR3 plus reference TRBV29-1 and TRBJ2-5, the full variable domain is SAVISQKPSRDICQRGTSLTIQCQVDSQVTMMFWYRQQPGQSLTLIATANQGSEATYESGFVIDKFPISRPNLTFSTLTVSNMSPEDSSIYLCSAHRERMETQYFGPGTRLLVL.

The V gene is TRBV13, the J gene TRBJ2-4; 7 bases are a match to TRBD1. Germline-derived CDR1 and CDR2 are PRHDT and FYEKMQ (reference sequence). The CDR3 is 15 amino acids. The J segment lost 6 bases and the V segment lost 5 bases, leaving 10 bases of the junction unmatched. The CDR3 region has the DNA TGTGCCAGCAGCCACAGGGGCGTCCTAACAAACATTCAGTACTTC. Amino acid sequence: CASSHRGVLTNIQYF.

This clonotype was recorded once. The rearrangement links TRBV20-1 to TRBJ2-1, with TRBD2 matching 8 bases. The CDR3 covers 13 residues. Germline V gene sequence: CDR1 DFQATT, CDR2 SNEGSKA (reference sequence). Trimming at V came to 5 bases and at J to 6 bases, leaving 6 bases not matched to a gene. Here the CDR3 DNA reads TGCAGTGCTGAGAGCGGGAGTGCCAATGAGCAGTTCTTC. Its protein product is CSAESGSANEQFF.

This chain joins TRBV5-5 and TRBJ1-5; D is unresolved. CDR1 and CDR2 (germline): SGHKS, YYEKEE (reference sequence). V lost 0 bases and J lost 7, with 11 bases in between. CDR3 length: 14 amino acids. Here the CDR3 DNA reads TGTGCCAGCAGCTTGGTGGAGGGTCCCCAGCCCCAGCATTTT. The encoded protein is CASSLVEGPQPQHF. Full variable domain (rest looked up from reference TRBV5-5 and TRBJ1-5): DAGVTQSPTHLIKTRGQQVTLRCSPISGHKSVSWYQQVLGQGPQFIFQYYEKEERGRGNFPDRFSARQFPNYSSELNVNALLLGDSALYLCASSLVEGPQPQHFGDGTRLSIL.

This clonotype was counted only a few times. The V gene is TRBV7-9, the J gene TRBJ2-4; D gene ambiguous. The DNA end is a closer match to TRBJ2-7, so the J assignment may be wrong. Germline-derived CDR1 and CDR2 are SEHNR and FQNEAQ (reference sequence). CDR3 size: 15 residues. The CDR3: CASSLDSGILYEQYF. The CDR3 nucleotides read TGTGCCAGCAGCTTAGATTCCGGAATTCTCTACGAGCAGTACTTC.

The chain combines TRBV4-1 with TRBJ2-6, with 10 positions matching TRBD1. With V trimmed by 3 bases and J by 0 bases, 8 bases remained unmatched. This CDR3 comprises 19 residues. Germline values: CDR1 MGHRA, CDR2 YSYEKL. For the CDR3, the DNA is TGCGCCAGCAGCCACCGGGACAGGGGACAAAACTCTGGGGCCAACGTCCTGACTTTC. Translating it yields CASSHRDRGQNSGANVLTF.

The rearrangement links TRBV20-1 to TRBJ2-7; a possible D gene is TRBD2 (7 bases). The V gene's germline CDR1 is DFQATT and CDR2 SNEGSKA (reference sequence). Trimming removed 7 bases from V and 1 base from J, with 17 bases in between. This CDR3 region has 14 residues. The CDR3 coding sequence is TGCAGTGTCCGGGGGGCTAGCTATTCCTACGAGCAGTACTTC. Protein product: CSVRGASYSYEQYF.

The J gene is TRBJ2-6, the V gene TRBV25-1; D is possibly TRBD1 (6 bases). CDR3 length equals 17 residues. Germline V gene lookup returns CDR1 MGHDK and CDR2 SYGVNS. V dropped 4 bases and J dropped 1 base, with 14 bases sitting between them. The CDR3 bases are TGTGCCAGCAGTGGGCGGGCAGGGGCATCTGGGGCCAACGTCCTGACTTTC. It is translated as CASSGRAGASGANVLTF.

The chain employs TRBV11-2 and TRBJ2-5, with 7 bases matching TRBD2. Germline assignment: CDR1 SGHAT and CDR2 FQNNGV. The CDR3 has 16 residues. V shed 1 base and J 2 bases; nucleotides not matched to a gene: 7. CDR3 in amino acids: CASSLGLRTRQETQYF. The CDR3, as DNA: TGTGCCAGCAGCTTAGGGTTGAGGACTAGGCAAGAGACCCAGTACTTC.

V is TRBV4-1 and J is TRBJ2-5; tentatively, D is TRBD1 or TRBD2 (5 bases each). Trimming took 4 bases from V and 3 from J, leaving 15 bases between them. The CDR3 sequence is 15 residues long. The germline gives CDR1 MGHRA, CDR2 YSYEKL. The CDR3 reads CASSRSGLREETQYF. The CDR3 nucleotides read TGCGCCAGCAGCCGCTCGGGGCTACGGGAAGAGACCCAGTACTTC.

The chain couples TRBV27 to TRBJ2-1; D is unclear. There are 13 residues in the CDR3. Trimming removed 3 bases at V and 4 bases at J, with 7 bases between. Germline V gene data show CDR1 as MNHEY and CDR2 as SMNVEV (reference sequence). The CDR3 DNA reads TGTGCCAGCAGTTTGGCACAATACAATGAGCAGTTCTTC. Protein: CASSLAQYNEQFF.

This clonotype was seen more than once but under ten times. The J gene is TRBJ1-5, the V gene TRBV20-1; 9 bases align to TRBD1. Per the germline V gene, CDR1 is DFQATT and CDR2 is SNEGSKA (reference sequence). The trim removed 6 bases at V and 0 bases at J, leaving 12 bases unmatched. This CDR3 is built from 17 residues. The DNA of the CDR3 is TGCAGTGCCTCGAGACAGGGGGACTATTATAGCAATCAGCCCCAGCATTTT. Its protein is CSASRQGDYYSNQPQHF.

The chain recombines TRBV29-1 with TRBJ2-4; D may correspond to TRBD1 or TRBD2 (6 bases each). The CDR3 consists of 13 residues. The germline V gene encodes CDR1 SQVTM and CDR2 ANQGSEA. The ends were cut back, 7 bases at V and 6 bases at J, with 16 bases in the middle. The CDR3 loop is CSARGTPINIQYF. The CDR3 DNA reads as TGCAGCGCCCGGGGGACACCCATAAACATTCAGTACTTC. Together with reference TRBV29-1 and TRBJ2-4, the CDR3 gives the full variable domain: SAVISQKPSRDICQRGTSLTIQCQVDSQVTMMFWYRQQPGQSLTLIATANQGSEATYESGFVIDKFPISRPNLTFSTLTVSNMSPEDSSIYLCSARGTPINIQYFGAGTRLSVL.

This sequence joins TRBV7-9 and TRBJ2-5, with TRBD1 matching 10 bases. The CDR3 spans 16 residues. V shed 4 bases and J 4 bases; nucleotides not matched to a gene: 9. Per germline, CDR1 SEHNR and CDR2 FQNEAQ (reference sequence). The CDR3, as DNA: TGTGCCAGCAGCTCAAATCTGGACAGGGGGACAGAGACCCAGTACTTC. It codes for CASSSNLDRGTETQYF.

This clonotype was counted only a few times. The rearrangement links TRBV13 to TRBJ1-2; TRBD1 is a possible D gene (5 bases). V lost 2 bases and J lost 3, with 13 bases in between. CDR1 and CDR2 from the germline V gene are PRHDT and FYEKMQ (reference sequence). This CDR3 contains 15 residues. CDR3 sequence: CASSLIGTAHYGYTF. The CDR3 DNA reads TGTGCCAGCAGCTTAATCGGGACCGCTCACTATGGCTACACCTTC.

The chain links TRBV6-2 or TRBV6-3 to TRBJ2-1; 7 bases align to TRBD2. Losses at the gene ends were 2 bases for V and 7 bases for J; bases not matched to a gene: 14. There are 17 residues in the CDR3. The germline gives CDR1 MNHEY, CDR2 SVGEGT. CDR3 sequence reads: CASSYPSGKVVRNEQFF. For the CDR3, the DNA is TGTGCCAGCAGTTACCCCAGCGGGAAGGTGGTTAGGAATGAGCAGTTCTTC.

This clonotype was observed a handful of times. The chain carries TRBV7-8 and TRBJ2-5; 9 bases fit TRBD2. Germline assignment: CDR1 SGHVS and CDR2 FQNEAQ. V was clipped by 6 bases and J by 0 bases; unmatched bases: 8. The CDR3 is 16 amino acids. The CDR3, as DNA: TGTGCCAGCAGAAGAGGACTAGCGAGTTACCAAGAGACCCAGTACTTC. Its translation: CASRRGLASYQETQYF.

This clonotype was seen ten or more times. The V gene is TRBV7-2, the J gene TRBJ2-7; D call uncertain. Germline V gives CDR1 SGHTA, CDR2 FQGNSA. This CDR3 has 12 amino acids. V shed 4 bases and J shed 6 bases, with 10 bases lying between them. The CDR3 loop is CASSSGPLEQYF. The CDR3 bases are TGTGCCAGCAGCTCCGGCCCCCTCGAGCAGTACTTC.